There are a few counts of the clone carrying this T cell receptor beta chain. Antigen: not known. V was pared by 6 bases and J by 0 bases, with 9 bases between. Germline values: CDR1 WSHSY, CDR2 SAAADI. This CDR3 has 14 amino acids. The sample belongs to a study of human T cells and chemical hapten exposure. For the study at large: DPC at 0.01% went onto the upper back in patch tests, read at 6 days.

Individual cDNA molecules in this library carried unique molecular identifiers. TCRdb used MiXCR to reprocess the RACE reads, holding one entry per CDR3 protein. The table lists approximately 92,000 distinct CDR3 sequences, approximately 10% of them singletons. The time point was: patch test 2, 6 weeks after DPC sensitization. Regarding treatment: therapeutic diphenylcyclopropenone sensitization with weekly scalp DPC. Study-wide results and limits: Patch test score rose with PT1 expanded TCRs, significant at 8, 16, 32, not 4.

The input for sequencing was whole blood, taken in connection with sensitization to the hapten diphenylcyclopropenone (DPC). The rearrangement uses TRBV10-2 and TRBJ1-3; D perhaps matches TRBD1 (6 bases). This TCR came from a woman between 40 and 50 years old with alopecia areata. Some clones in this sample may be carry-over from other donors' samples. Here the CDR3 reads CASRGQPSGNTIYF. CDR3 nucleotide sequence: TGCGCCAGCAGAGGACAGCCCTCTGGAAACACCATATATTTT.